The 32 T cell receptor beta chains below come from one sample, sequenced in a study of blood T cell repertoires in COVID-19. This table comes from immunoSEQ multiplex PCR, and its TCRdb copy is limited to in-frame clones, with some not included. The table records about 320,000 clones, roughly 90% of them present only once. Sequenced sample: peripheral blood. These receptor sequences come from a man between 18 and 35 years old who had recovered from COVID-19.

This clone was recorded a few times. The chain combines TRBV19 with TRBJ2-2, with 9 bases identical to TRBD2. V trimming: 4 bases; J trimming: 5 bases; junction bases outside the gene matches: 5. The CDR3 consists of 15 residues. The V gene's germline CDR1 is LNHDA and CDR2 SQIVND (reference sequence). The CDR3: CASSRFSGRTGELFF. CDR3 nucleotide sequence: TGTGCCAGTAGTAGATTTAGCGGGAGAACCGGGGAGCTGTTTTTT.

The chain carries TRBV28 and TRBJ1-1; D is unresolved. The CDR3 covers 12 residues. V lost 2 bases, J lost 3 bases, and 4 bases lay in between. CDR1 is MDHEN and CDR2 is SYDVKM in the germline V gene. The CDR3 sequence: CASSLGYTEAFF. CDR3 bases: TGTGCCAGCAGTTTAGGCTACACTGAAGCTTTCTTT.

The chain combines TRBV6-1 with TRBJ1-3; a weak D match, TRBD1 (5 bases). CDR1 and CDR2 from the germline V gene are MNHNS and SASEGT. This CDR3 comprises 16 residues. Trimming removed 3 bases from V and 4 bases from J, with 16 bases in between. The CDR3 DNA sequence: TGTGCCAGCAGTGACCAGGGAACCGGTTCGGGAAACACCATATATTTT. Translation gives CASSDQGTGSGNTIYF.

V is TRBV2 and J is TRBJ1-2; 12 bases map to TRBD1. The junction had 4 bases not matched to a gene; V was cut back by 0 bases and J by 5 bases. The CDR3 totals 16 residues. Per the germline V gene, CDR1 is SNHLY and CDR2 is FYNNEI. CDR3 nucleotides: TGTGCCAGCAGTGAAGCTGGGACAGGGGGCCCGTATGGCTACACCTTC. Translation gives CASSEAGTGGPYGYTF. Drawing the rest from reference TRBV2 and TRBJ1-2, the complete variable domain is EPEVTQTPSHQVTQMGQEVILRCVPISNHLYFYWYRQILGQKVEFLVSFYNNEISEKSEIFDDQFSVERPDGSNFTLKIRSTKLEDSAMYFCASSEAGTGGPYGYTFGSGTRLTVV.

V usage is TRBV6-6 and J usage is TRBJ1-5; 7 bases map to TRBD1. This CDR3 is built from 14 residues. Losses at the gene ends were 3 bases for V and 5 bases for J; bases not matched to a gene: 4. CDR1 and CDR2 from the germline V gene are MNHNY and SVGAGI (reference sequence). The CDR3 DNA is TGTGCCAGCAGTTATTGGACAGGTGATCAGCCCCAGCATTTT. Translating it yields CASSYWTGDQPQHF.

The J gene is TRBJ2-2, the V gene TRBV6-5; unclear D gene. Trimming took 6 bases from V and 6 from J, leaving 11 bases between them. CDR3 size: 13 residues. CDR1 and CDR2 (germline): MNHEY, SVGAGI. The CDR3 DNA reads TGTGCCAGCAGGTCGGTGGTTCCCGGGGAGCTGTTTTTT. Translated: CASRSVVPGELFF.

The chain recombines TRBV12-3 or TRBV12-4 with TRBJ1-5, with a weak D call TRBD1 (5 bases). This CDR3 has 13 residues. V shed 5 bases and J shed 8 bases, with 13 bases lying between them. CDR3 coding DNA: TGTGCCAGCAGTCCAGGGCGTAGGGAGCCCCAGCATTTT. It specifies CASSPGRREPQHF.

The V call is TRBV6-5, the J call TRBJ2-7, with 7 bases lining up with TRBD2. CDR3 length equals 15 residues. Germline V CDR1 and CDR2: MNHEY, SVGAGI. V lost 0 bases to trimming and J lost 2 bases; unmatched junction nucleotides: 4. The CDR3 coding sequence is TGTGCCAGCAGTTACTCTCGACGGGGGGCCTACGAGCAGTACTTC. Translated: CASSYSRRGAYEQYF.

J is TRBJ2-1 and V is TRBV12-5, with D uncertain. In germline, CDR1 is LGHNT, CDR2 FRNRAP. The germline V and J ends were trimmed by 2 bases and 0 bases, with 11 bases remaining between them. The CDR3 runs 16 residues. The CDR3: CASGLPGPSSYNEQFF. The CDR3 DNA sequence: TGTGCTAGTGGTTTGCCAGGCCCGAGCTCCTACAATGAGCAGTTCTTC.

This clone was recorded once. Additional DNA sequences in this sample encode the identical CDR3. This chain connects TRBV6-5 to TRBJ1-2; 10 nucleotides match TRBD1. This CDR3 spans 15 amino acids. Germline assignment: CDR1 MNHEY and CDR2 SVGAGI. Trimming took 0 bases from V and 4 from J; bases not matched to a gene: 2. In nucleotides, the CDR3 is TGTGCCAGCAGTTACTCGACAGGGGGCGGCTATGGCTACACCTTC. Translated: CASSYSTGGGYGYTF.

The rearrangement uses TRBV5-1 and TRBJ1-3; D unclear. Trimming removed 3 bases at V and 4 bases at J, with 11 bases between. The length of the CDR3 is 14 residues. CDR1 and CDR2 (germline): SGHRS, YFSETQ. The CDR3 reads CASSSPQSGNTIYF. CDR3 in DNA: TGCGCCAGCAGCTCCCCCCAATCAGGAAACACCATATATTTT.

The chain carries TRBV29-1 and TRBJ1-1, with D perhaps matching TRBD1 (5 bases). Trimming pared 1 base from V and 2 bases from J, leaving 8 bases between. CDR1 and CDR2 (germline): SQVTM, ANQGSEA. The CDR3 length is 13 residues. In nucleotides, the CDR3 is TGCAGCGTTGAAGGGGGGGAAAACACTGAAGCTTTCTTT. Protein sequence: CSVEGGENTEAFF.

The rearrangement links TRBV10-3 to TRBJ2-7, with a possible D match to TRBD2 (5 bases). Germline V gene lookup returns CDR1 ENHRY and CDR2 SYGVKD. The CDR3 length is 14 residues. V was trimmed by 4 bases and J by 3 bases, leaving 13 bases between them. The CDR3 DNA is TGTGCCATCAGTGTAGGGCTAGCTGGCTACGAGCAGTACTTC. Residues: CAISVGLAGYEQYF.

The V and J genes are TRBV5-6 and TRBJ1-3; D is uncertain. The CDR3 spans 15 residues. Trimming left V 3 bases short and J 0 bases short, with 10 bases between. Germline values: CDR1 SGHDT, CDR2 YYEEEE. Here the CDR3 DNA reads TGTGCCAGCAGCTCTCCCCGGGGCTCTGGAAACACCATATATTTT. Translating gives CASSSPRGSGNTIYF.

This chain connects TRBV6-5 to TRBJ2-7; TRBD1 is a possible D gene (5 bases). CDR3 length equals 14 residues. Trimming removed 0 bases from V and 5 bases from J, with 11 bases in between. Germline values: CDR1 MNHEY, CDR2 SVGAGI. This chain's CDR3 is CASSYSAGSDEQYF. CDR3 nucleotide sequence: TGTGCCAGCAGTTACTCGGCAGGGTCTGACGAGCAGTACTTC.

Comment on this clone: Compared with germline, one end of the junction differs, possibly owing to a read error. V gene TRBV9 combines with J gene TRBJ1-4, with a weak D call TRBD1 (5 bases). CDR1 is SGDLS and CDR2 is YYNGEE in the germline V gene. The CDR3 has 14 residues. This CDR3 is CASSSTPGGDIPVF. The CDR3 coding sequence is TGTGCCAGCAGCTCGACCCCGGGGGGAGATATCCCGGTTTTT.

This rearrangement joins TRBV7-2 to TRBJ2-2, with 8 bases identical to TRBD1. The length of the CDR3 is 15 residues. Trimming at V came to 5 bases and at J to 7 bases, leaving 9 bases not matched to a gene. Looked up from germline, CDR1 is SGHTA and CDR2 is FQGNSA. CDR3 coding DNA: TGTGCCAGCAGCCCCGACAGGGGTTTTGGCGGGGAGCTGTTTTTT. This gives the protein CASSPDRGFGGELFF. The variable domain in full, completed from reference TRBV7-2 and TRBJ2-2, reads GAGVSQSPSNKVTEKGKDVELRCDPISGHTALYWYRQSLGQGLEFLIYFQGNSAPDKSGLPSDRFSAERTGGSVSTLTIQRTQQEDSAVYLCASSPDRGFGGELFFGEGSRLTVL.

This clone has just one count. V gene TRBV6-2 or TRBV6-3 combines with J gene TRBJ1-2; D may be TRBD1 (6 bases). CDR3 length: 16 residues. Germline values: CDR1 MNHEY, CDR2 SVGEGT. V lost 5 bases, J lost 4 bases, and 20 bases lay in between. Here the CDR3 DNA reads TGTGCCAGCAGTAGGTTGGAAACAGGGATAATCTATGGCTACACCTTC. Translation: CASSRLETGIIYGYTF.

This clone is a singleton in its sample. This chain joins TRBV5-1 and TRBJ2-7, with D possibly matching TRBD2 (6 bases). Trimming left V 4 bases short and J 5 bases short, with 19 bases between. Germline-derived CDR1 and CDR2 are SGHRS and YFSETQ. The CDR3 is 15 residues long. The CDR3 spells CASSPGWGVKNEQYF. The CDR3 DNA is TGCGCCAGCAGCCCAGGGTGGGGGGTGAAGAACGAGCAGTACTTC.

The chain couples TRBV6-2 or TRBV6-3 to TRBJ1-1, with D possibly TRBD1 on 5 matching bases. Germline-derived CDR1 and CDR2 are MNHEY and SVGEGT. Trimming took off 6 bases at V and 5 bases at J, with 16 bases between the two ends. The CDR3 extends over 14 amino acids. The CDR3 here is CASSSPQGETEAFF. The CDR3 DNA follows: TGTGCCAGCAGCTCACCTCAGGGTGAAACTGAAGCTTTCTTT.

This chain links TRBV10-2 with TRBJ2-3; 9 bases are shared with TRBD2. J was trimmed by 3 bases and V by 6 bases; bases with no gene match: 16. The CDR3 runs to 18 residues. The germline gives CDR1 WSHSY, CDR2 SAAADI. CDR3 residues: CASSLSGGRWGRTDTQYF. The CDR3 bases are TGCGCCAGCAGCCTTAGCGGGGGACGGTGGGGAAGGACAGATACGCAGTATTTT.

The chain combines TRBV3-1 (or the pseudogene TRBV3-2) with TRBJ1-2; tentatively, D is TRBD1 (5 bases). The CDR3 length is 14 residues. The V gene lost 4 bases and the J gene lost 3 bases, with 12 bases spanning the gap. CDR1 and CDR2 (germline): LGHDT, YNNKEL (reference sequence). In DNA form, the CDR3 reads TGTGCCAGCAGCCCCCGGGGGACGGACTATGGCTACACCTTC. Protein: CASSPRGTDYGYTF.

The gene calls are TRBV27 and TRBJ1-5; weak D call: TRBD1 (6 bases). Per germline, CDR1 MNHEY and CDR2 SMNVEV (reference sequence). The V gene lost 6 bases and the J gene lost 7 bases, with 13 bases spanning the gap. This CDR3 has 13 amino acids. This chain's CDR3 is CASSPGQQQPQHF. CDR3 nucleotides: TGTGCCAGCAGCCCCGGACAGCAACAGCCCCAGCATTTT.

This chain connects TRBV5-6 to TRBJ1-2, with 7 bases lining up with TRBD1. The germline V gene encodes CDR1 SGHDT and CDR2 YYEEEE. The CDR3 covers 15 residues. Trimming removed 0 bases from V and 5 bases from J; junction bases left unmatched: 7. In nucleotides, the CDR3 is TGTGCCAGCAGCTTGGGATCGGGACAGCAATATGGCTACACCTTC. Translating gives CASSLGSGQQYGYTF.

The chain's CDR3 is CASSLWTGGKAEAFF. In DNA, the CDR3 is TGTGCCAGCAGTTTATGGACAGGGGGAAAGGCTGAAGCTTTCTTT. V is TRBV27 and J is TRBJ1-1; 10 nucleotides line up with TRBD1. Per germline, CDR1 MNHEY and CDR2 SMNVEV (reference sequence). The V and J ends lost 1 base and 6 bases, in that order; junction bases with no gene match: 5. The CDR3 covers 15 residues.

The chain links TRBV7-8 to TRBJ1-2; no definite D call. This CDR3 has 12 residues. V was clipped by 5 bases and J by 8 bases, with 12 bases between them. In germline, CDR1 is SGHVS, CDR2 FQNEAQ. The CDR3 DNA reads TGTGCCAGCAGCCTCAGCGGAGAAGGCTACACCTTC. It is translated as CASSLSGEGYTF.

The chain combines TRBV18 with TRBJ1-1, with 8 positions matching TRBD1. V gave up 4 bases and J gave up 8 bases; unmatched junction bases: 3. Germline CDR1 KGHSH, CDR2 LQKENI. The CDR3 covers 12 residues. The CDR3 DNA sequence: TGTGCCAGCTCACTCGGGGACAGGGAAGCTTTCTTT. This translates into CASSLGDREAFF.

This clone has only one observation. The chain uses TRBV27 and TRBJ1-2, with TRBD1 matching over 7 bases. From germline, CDR1 is MNHEY and CDR2 SMNVEV (reference sequence). This CDR3 has 13 residues. Germline trimming cut 5 bases from V and 5 bases from J; bases unmatched to any gene: 5. The CDR3 spells CASSAGQKYGYTF. The CDR3 DNA is TGTGCCAGCAGTGCGGGACAGAAGTATGGCTACACCTTC.

The rearrangement links TRBV7-3 to TRBJ2-1, with D unresolved. The germline V and J ends were trimmed by 5 bases and 5 bases, with 10 bases remaining between them. Per germline, CDR1 SGHTA and CDR2 FQGTGA. The CDR3 sequence is 13 residues long. The CDR3 nucleotides are TGTGCCAGCAGCCGAACCGGTAACAATGAGCAGTTCTTC. This encodes CASSRTGNNEQFF.

The CDR3 is CASSYSPGGRNTEAFF. The CDR3 region has the DNA TGTGCCAGCAGTTACTCGCCAGGGGGCCGGAACACTGAAGCTTTCTTT. This sequence joins TRBV6-2 or TRBV6-3 and TRBJ1-1; TRBD1 agrees at 8 bases. There are 16 residues in the CDR3. Germline V gene lookup returns CDR1 MNHEY and CDR2 SVGEGT. Losses at the gene ends were 0 bases for V and 1 base for J; bases not matched to a gene: 4.

This clone was recorded once. The chain employs TRBV4-2 and TRBJ2-4, with 15 positions matching TRBD2. In germline, CDR1 is LGHNA, CDR2 YNFKEQ. CDR3 length: 19 amino acids. V trimming: 0 bases; J trimming: 0 bases; junction bases outside the gene matches: 3. In DNA, the CDR3 is TGTGCCAGCAGCCAAGAAGGGACTAGCGGGGGGTTAGCCAAAAACATTCAGTACTTC. Its protein is CASSQEGTSGGLAKNIQYF.

The chain combines TRBV7-2 with TRBJ2-1; 7 bases agree with TRBD2. Germline loops: CDR1 SGHTA, CDR2 FQGNSA. The CDR3 is 16 amino acids. Losses at the gene ends were 7 bases for V and 4 bases for J; bases not matched to a gene: 13. CDR3 protein: CASTLSPGLEYNEQFF. The CDR3 coding sequence is TGTGCCAGCACCCTTTCCCCCGGACTAGAGTACAATGAGCAGTTCTTC.